A single sample is the source of the 13 T cell receptor beta chains below, sequenced in a study of T cells in Graves' hyperthyroidism and ophthalmopathy. Amplified TCR beta CDR3 regions came from RNA transcripts. The primer set for the first-round RT-PCR of the TCR CDR3 was HTBI. TCRdb re-derived calls from the multiplex PCR reads in MiXCR, one entry per CDR3 protein. This sample carries 530,000 or so distinct CDR3 sequences, around 22% of them seen once, and the ten largest clones take approximately 11%. The sequencing sample was made of blood. The receptor source for this set is a woman in her thirties with Graves' ophthalmopathy.

This clonotype was recorded many times. The CDR3 nucleotides read TGCAGTGCTAGAGACGGAGGGGTCGGTGGAGAGACCCAGTACTTC. Translated: CSARDGGVGGETQYF. This sequence joins TRBV20-1 and TRBJ2-5, with D possibly matching TRBD2 (6 bases). The CDR3 spans 15 residues. Germline-derived CDR1 and CDR2 are DFQATT and SNEGSKA (reference sequence). Trimming left V 0 bases short and J 4 bases short, with 15 bases between.

This clonotype showed up many times. CDR3 bases: TGTGCCAGCAGCTTACAATACGGGTTGAACACTGAAGCTTTCTTT. This encodes CASSLQYGLNTEAFF. This rearrangement joins TRBV7-2 to TRBJ1-1, with D uncertain. This CDR3 comprises 15 residues. Germline values: CDR1 SGHTA, CDR2 FQGNSA. V was shortened by 2 bases and J by 0 bases, with 10 bases between the two germline ends.

V gene TRBV6-1 combines with J gene TRBJ2-2, with a possible D match to TRBD1 (6 bases). Germline V gene sequence: CDR1 MNHNS, CDR2 SASEGT. Trimming left V 2 bases short and J 6 bases short, with 10 bases between. This CDR3 is built from 14 residues. Here the CDR3 reads CASSETGWSGELFF. The CDR3 DNA reads TGTGCCAGCAGTGAAACAGGGTGGTCCGGGGAGCTGTTTTTT.

The V and J genes are TRBV4-1 and TRBJ1-2; tentatively, D is TRBD1 (5 bases). CDR3 length: 16 residues. V lost 1 base to trimming and J lost 2 bases, with 14 bases between them. Per the germline V gene, CDR1 is MGHRA and CDR2 is YSYEKL. CDR3 DNA: TGCGCCAGCAGCCAAGTCCCCGGGGCTCTAAACTATGGCTACACCTTC. It codes for CASSQVPGALNYGYTF.

This clonotype was counted at least ten times. V is TRBV6-2 or TRBV6-3 and J is TRBJ2-5; D is unclear. From germline, CDR1 is MNHEY and CDR2 SVGEGT. The CDR3 totals 16 residues. V was cut by 0 bases and J by 1 base, with 12 bases left in between. CDR3 loop: CASSYSSATFQETQYF. In DNA, the CDR3 is TGTGCCAGCAGTTACTCGAGTGCAACCTTCCAAGAGACCCAGTACTTC.

This clonotype was seen many times. The V and J genes are TRBV29-1 and TRBJ2-5; D remains unclear. V was cut by 4 bases and J by 2 bases, with 11 bases left in between. Per germline, CDR1 SQVTM and CDR2 ANQGSEA. The CDR3 runs to 13 residues. CDR3 residues: CSVVAYRQETQYF. In DNA form, the CDR3 reads TGCAGCGTTGTTGCCTACCGACAAGAGACCCAGTACTTC.

V and J are TRBV12-3 or TRBV12-4 and TRBJ2-7, with a tentative D call TRBD1 (6 bases). This CDR3 is 13 amino acids long. Trimming pared 6 bases from V and 2 bases from J, leaving 11 bases between. For the CDR3, the DNA is TGTGCCAGCAGAAAAAGGACAGCCTACGAGCAGTACTTC. This sequence encodes CASRKRTAYEQYF.

As regards this clonotype: Germline and junction disagree at one end, which may indicate a read error. The chain has TRBV30 and TRBJ1-6; D might be TRBD1 (5 bases). This CDR3 has 14 amino acids. Germline V lookup: CDR1 GTSNPN, CDR2 SVGIG (reference sequence). The CDR3 bases are TGTGCCTGGAGTTTTGGCAGGGATAATTCACCCCTCCGCTTT. Translation: CAWSFGRDNSPLRF.

This clonotype was observed many times. This chain connects TRBV11-2 to TRBJ1-1; 10 bases match TRBD1. The CDR3 runs to 16 residues. The V segment lost 5 bases and the J segment 0 bases; nucleotides outside the gene matches: 6. Germline V gene sequence: CDR1 SGHAT, CDR2 FQNNGV. CDR3 amino acids: CASSATGGVMNTEAFF. The CDR3 nucleotides are TGTGCCAGCAGCGCGACAGGGGGCGTGATGAACACTGAAGCTTTCTTT.

At least ten counts were recorded for this clonotype. The gene calls are TRBV6-2 or TRBV6-3 and TRBJ2-7, with TRBD2 identical over 11 bases. Germline V gene data show CDR1 as MNHEY and CDR2 as SVGEGT. The CDR3 loop spans 15 amino acids. The ends lost 8 bases at V and 5 bases at J; junction bases unmatched: 11. The CDR3 DNA is TGTGCCAGCGGGTCTGCACTAGCGGGGGTCCACGAGCAGTACTTC. Translating it yields CASGSALAGVHEQYF.

This clonotype was counted at least ten times. V usage is TRBV4-1 and J usage is TRBJ1-1, with D unresolved. V lost 3 bases and J 1 base, leaving 9 bases between the germline ends. Per the germline V gene, CDR1 is MGHRA and CDR2 is YSYEKL. This CDR3 is 14 amino acids long. The CDR3 loop reads CASSHSPANTEAFF. CDR3 sequence (DNA): TGCGCCAGCAGCCACTCCCCAGCGAACACTGAAGCTTTCTTT.

This clonotype was counted many times. The rearrangement uses TRBV18 and TRBJ2-7, with 7 bases identical to TRBD2. The germline V gene has CDR1 KGHSH and CDR2 LQKENI. V lost 3 bases and J lost 1; bases outside the gene matches: 9. The CDR3 runs to 16 residues. The CDR3 loop reads CASSPRPSGSSYEQYF. The DNA of the CDR3 is TGTGCCAGCTCACCCCGACCTAGCGGATCATCCTACGAGCAGTACTTC.

This clonotype came up many times. The chain employs TRBV28 and TRBJ2-2; 8 nucleotides line up with TRBD1. Germline V lookup: CDR1 MDHEN, CDR2 SYDVKM. The CDR3 has 14 amino acids. The ends lost 6 bases at V and 3 bases at J; junction bases unmatched: 3. CDR3 region: CASRLDRDTGELFF. CDR3 bases: TGTGCCAGCAGACTGGACAGGGACACCGGGGAGCTGTTTTTT.